Listed below are T cell receptor beta chains from one sample, sequenced in a study of OX40 agonist ivuxolimab in advanced cancers. Here immunoSEQ multiplex PCR was the method, and the copy in TCRdb shows in-frame clones only, minus some. The sample includes some 20,000 clones, roughly 70% seen only once; the top ten take about a quarter. Sequencing used CD4+ or CD8+ T cells sorted from blood, obtained in a trial of the OX40 agonist ivuxolimab. These receptors all come from an adult with an advanced solid tumor such as melanoma, head and neck, liver or kidney cancer. Both conserved end residues are part of each CDR3. A D gene is named only where the DNA matches it firmly. Some rows have no size entry. The others give once, few or many, or a class for an expanded clone.

>.|TRBV9|TRBJ2-7|.
CASSVGTLMGSYEQYF
TGTGCCAGCAGCGTAGGTACCCTAATGGGATCCTACGAGCAGTACTTC
>.|TRBV4-1|TRBJ2-7|TRBD2
CASSLSGGYEQYF
TGCGCCAGCAGTCTTAGCGGGGGCTACGAGCAGTACTTC
>.|TRBV7-9|TRBJ1-4|TRBD1
CASSQDRDSGEKLFF
TGTGCCAGCAGTCAGGACAGGGACTCCGGTGAAAAACTGTTTTTT
>.|TRBV30|TRBJ2-7|.
CAWSGTLYEQYF
TGTGCCTGGAGTGGGACGCTGTACGAGCAGTACTTC
>few|TRBV27|TRBJ2-1|.
CASSSSAGAYYNEQFF
.
>.|TRBV28|TRBJ2-3|.
CASSPAWGLNTDTQYF
TGTGCCAGCAGTCCTGCATGGGGACTTAACACAGATACGCAGTATTTT
>once|TRBV27|TRBJ2-1|.
CASSLGQEQFF
TGTGCCAGCAGTTTAGGCCAGGAGCAGTTCTTC
>.|TRBV30|TRBJ1-4|TRBD1
CASGQGAGPKEKLFF
TGTGCCTCCGGACAGGGGGCGGGCCCTAAGGAAAAACTGTTTTTT
>.|TRBV29-1|TRBJ2-1|.
CSVFVSSYNEQFF
TGCAGCGTTTTTGTCAGCTCCTACAATGAGCAGTTCTTC
>.|TRBV29-1|TRBJ1-2|.
CSVEEGSYGYTF
TGCAGCGTTGAAGAGGGGTCCTATGGCTACACCTTC
>.|TRBV15|TRBJ1-3|TRBD1
CATSIDRGLGNTIYF
TGTGCCACCAGCATAGACAGGGGGCTTGGAAACACCATATATTTT
>.|TRBV19|TRBJ1-1|.
CASSMTMDEAFF
TGTGCCAGTAGCATGACCATGGATGAAGCTTTCTTT
>.|TRBV10-1|TRBJ2-3|.
CASSDGGGPTDTQYF
TGCGCCAGCAGTGACGGTGGCGGTCCCACAGATACGCAGTATTTT
>.|TRBV7-9|TRBJ2-2|.
CASSGRAPGELFF
TGTGCCAGCAGCGGCAGGGCTCCCGGGGAGCTGTTTTTT
>.|TRBV4-1|TRBJ1-2|.
CASSQEDTMRTYGYTF
TGCGCCAGCAGCCAAGAAGATACGATGCGGACCTATGGCTACACCTTC
>.|TRBV11-2|TRBJ2-7|.
CASSLGVHEQYF
TGTGCCAGCAGCCTCGGCGTCCACGAGCAGTACTTC
>.|TRBV25-1|TRBJ2-4|.
CASSDQGGPEYF
TGTGCCAGCAGTGATCAGGGGGGACCCGAGTACTTC
>.|TRBV27|TRBJ2-2|.
CAILQANTGELFF
TGTGCCATCCTCCAAGCGAACACCGGGGAGCTGTTTTTT
>.|TRBV7-8|TRBJ2-1|.
CASSLASSEANEQFF
TGTGCCAGCAGCTTAGCTTCTAGCGAGGCAAATGAGCAGTTCTTC
>.|TRBV6-1|TRBJ2-5|.
CASSEGAYQETQYF
TGTGCCAGCAGTGAAGGAGCGTACCAAGAGACCCAGTACTTC
>.|TRBV7-8|TRBJ1-6|.
CASSSIQARPLHF
TGTGCCAGCAGCTCAATACAGGCCAGACCCCTCCACTTT
>.|TRBV29-1|TRBJ2-5|.
CSVGRGNQKETQYF
TGCAGCGTTGGAAGAGGGAACCAAAAAGAGACCCAGTACTTC
>.|TRBV6-5|TRBJ2-7|TRBD1
CASSFSTGGYEQYF
TGTGCCAGCAGTTTCTCGACAGGGGGCTACGAGCAGTACTTC
>.|TRBV7-9|TRBJ1-3|TRBD1
CASKPGGSGNTIYF
TGTGCCAGCAAACCAGGGGGGTCTGGAAACACCATATATTTT
>few|TRBV27|TRBJ2-3|.
CASSLDFTSTDTQYF
TGTGCCAGCAGTCTGGACTTTACTAGCACAGATACGCAGTATTTT
>once|TRBV9|TRBJ1-1|.
CASSVGGWTEAFF
TGTGCCAGCAGCGTGGGGGGATGGACTGAAGCTTTCTTT
>.|TRBV7-8|TRBJ2-1|.
CASSSGYRRSYNEQFF
TGTGCCAGCAGCTCAGGGTACAGACGCTCCTACAATGAGCAGTTCTTC
>.|TRBV9|TRBJ1-1|.
CASSPQRGRQDPYTEAFF
TGTGCCAGCAGCCCCCAGAGGGGTAGACAGGATCCTTACACTGAAGCTTTCTTT
>.|TRBV6-6|TRBJ2-3|.
CASSYGRVDTQYF
TGTGCCAGCAGTTATGGCAGGGTGGATACGCAGTATTTT
>few|TRBV6-1|TRBJ2-7|.
CASSEPSSYEQYF
TGTGCCAGCAGTGAACCTAGTTCCTACGAGCAGTACTTC
>.|TRBV4-2|TRBJ2-7|TRBD1
CASSQETGFYEQYF
TGTGCCAGCAGCCAAGAGACAGGGTTTTACGAGCAGTACTTC
>.|TRBV11-2|TRBJ2-2|.
CASSLLKGGELFF
TGTGCCAGCAGCTTACTTAAGGGGGGGGAGCTGTTTTTT
>.|TRBV4-1|TRBJ1-4|.
CASSPGGSDEKLFF
TGCGCCAGCAGCCCCGGAGGGTCGGATGAAAAACTGTTTTTT
>.|TRBV9|TRBJ2-7|TRBD1
CASSVGQGYDPEYEQYF
TGTGCCAGCAGCGTAGGACAGGGCTACGACCCTGAATACGAGCAGTACTTC
>.|TRBV27|TRBJ2-1|.
CASSLKLVSRNEQFF
TGTGCCAGCAGTTTAAAACTAGTTTCCCGCAATGAGCAGTTCTTC
>.|TRBV19|TRBJ2-7|TRBD1
CASSSIRDSRYEQYF
TGTGCCAGTAGCTCAATTCGGGACAGCCGCTACGAGCAGTACTTC
>.|TRBV9|TRBJ1-6|.
CASSVGQSLPLHF
TGTGCCAGCAGCGTAGGACAGAGCCTACCCCTCCACTTT
>medium-sized|TRBV13|TRBJ2-7|.
CASSQGWPYEQYF
TGTGCCAGCTCCCAAGGGTGGCCCTACGAGCAGTACTTC
>.|TRBV30|TRBJ2-3|TRBD2
CAGGLEGGGGTDTQYF
TGTGCCGGGGGGCTAGAGGGGGGCGGGGGGACAGATACGCAGTATTTT
>.|TRBV5-5|TRBJ1-5|.
CASSLGSVLRNQPQHF
TGTGCCAGCAGCTTGGGATCAGTACTTCGCAATCAGCCCCAGCATTTT